These 28 T cell receptor beta chains were sequenced from one sample in a study of T cell changes during pregnancy in multiple sclerosis. The assay was immunoSEQ multiplex PCR, and TCRdb's table has in-frame clones only and misses some. The sample lists 90,000 to 120,000 clones; just under 95% were seen once. The specimen comprised peripheral blood, sampled in the third trimester of pregnancy. The receptors originated from a female donor in good health, enrolled as a control in a pregnancy study.

V is TRBV19 and J is TRBJ2-1, with D perhaps TRBD2 (7 bases). Deletions cut 3 bases from V and 5 bases from J, with 17 bases between. The CDR3 loop spans 16 amino acids. Germline V lookup: CDR1 LNHDA, CDR2 SQIVND (reference sequence). CDR3 sequence: CASSIPPGGRNNEQFF. In DNA, the CDR3 is TGTGCCAGTAGTATTCCCCCGGGGGGCCGAAACAATGAGCAGTTCTTC.

This clone is a singleton in its sample. This rearrangement joins TRBV5-1 to TRBJ2-3; D unresolved. CDR1 SGHRS and CDR2 YFSETQ come from the germline V gene. Trimming cost V 1 base and J 1 base, with 7 bases left between them. The CDR3 is made up of 14 amino acids. CDR3 sequence (DNA): TGCGCCAGCAGCTTGTATCGTGGCACAGATACGCAGTATTTT. Its protein product is CASSLYRGTDTQYF.

The CDR3 region is CASSAYRGSYEQYF. The CDR3 coding sequence is TGTGCCAGCAGCGCATACAGGGGTTCCTACGAGCAGTACTTC. The chain combines TRBV5-4 with TRBJ2-7, with TRBD1 identical over 7 bases. Looked up from germline, CDR1 is SGHNT and CDR2 is YYREEE (reference sequence). The CDR3 loop spans 14 amino acids. Trimming took 4 bases from V and 1 from J; bases not matched to a gene: 5.

This clone was recorded once. The chain joins TRBV5-6 to TRBJ2-7; unclear D gene. With 3 bases removed from V and 7 bases from J, the gap between germline ends came to 17 bases. Germline-derived CDR1 and CDR2 are SGHDT and YYEEEE. The CDR3 is 14 amino acids. CDR3 DNA sequence: TGTGCCAGCAGCTCTGGAATGGGCCCTCCAGAGCAGTACTTC. It yields the protein CASSSGMGPPEQYF.

The gene calls are TRBV25-1 and TRBJ2-5, with 13 bases lining up with TRBD2. With 2 bases clipped from V and 1 base from J, the junction kept 7 bases outside the gene matches. Germline assignment: CDR1 MGHDK and CDR2 SYGVNS. The CDR3 totals 18 residues. This CDR3 is CASSERGGLAGLQETQYF. DNA for the CDR3: TGTGCCAGCAGTGAAAGAGGGGGACTAGCGGGGCTCCAAGAGACCCAGTACTTC. The full variable domain, in which reference TRBV25-1 and TRBJ2-5 provide the parts outside the CDR3, is EADIYQTPRYLVIGTGKKITLECSQTMGHDKMYWYQQDPGMELHLIHYSYGVNSTEKGDLSSESTVSRIRTEHFPLTLESARPSHTSQYLCASSERGGLAGLQETQYFGPGTRLLVL.

This clone was counted a few times. The CDR3 DNA sequence: TGTGCCAGCAGTGACTCGAGTTCAGGGGCAGATACGCAGTATTTT. As protein: CASSDSSSGADTQYF. This chain connects TRBV6-4 to TRBJ2-3, with TRBD1 as a possible D gene (6 bases). The V gene lost 0 bases and the J gene lost 4 bases, with 11 bases spanning the gap. The length of the CDR3 is 15 residues. Germline lookup yields CDR1 MRHNA and CDR2 SNTAGT.

Regarding this clone: The sample carries other DNA sequences with the same CDR3. The chain has TRBV30 and TRBJ1-1; D unresolved. This CDR3 contains 13 residues. The V gene's germline CDR1 is GTSNPN and CDR2 SVGIG (reference sequence). V lost 0 bases, J lost 1 base, and 6 bases lay in between. The CDR3 DNA reads as TGTGCCTGGAGTGTACTTTCGAACACTGAAGCTTTCTTT. It translates to CAWSVLSNTEAFF.

V gene TRBV4-2 combines with J gene TRBJ1-6; D unclear. Looked up from germline, CDR1 is LGHNA and CDR2 is YNFKEQ. The CDR3 has 16 residues. V shed 0 bases and J shed 9 bases, with 15 bases lying between them. As DNA, the CDR3 is TGTGCCAGCAGCCAAGATCTTGGAGGGCAAGGTTCACCCCTCCACTTT. It is translated as CASSQDLGGQGSPLHF.

The rearrangement links TRBV4-2 to TRBJ2-1; 9 bases match TRBD2. The CDR3 runs to 18 residues. Germline CDR1 and CDR2: LGHNA and YNFKEQ. After removal of 2 bases from V and 3 bases from J, the junction contained 11 bases not matched to a gene. DNA of the CDR3: TGTGCCAGCAGCCAACGAATAGCGGGGGCGAACGACTACAATGAGCAGTTCTTC. This sequence encodes CASSQRIAGANDYNEQFF.

The chain is built from TRBV30 and TRBJ2-7, with 9 bases matching TRBD1. The germline V gene has CDR1 GTSNPN and CDR2 SVGIG (reference sequence). V lost 1 base and J lost 1; bases outside the gene matches: 5. The CDR3 consists of 15 residues. CDR3 region: CAWSGGQGLSYEQYF. DNA for the CDR3: TGTGCCTGGAGTGGGGGACAGGGCCTTTCCTACGAGCAGTACTTC.

The V call is TRBV7-3, the J call TRBJ2-7, with D perhaps TRBD1 (6 bases). The CDR3 consists of 15 residues. Per the germline V gene, CDR1 is SGHTA and CDR2 is FQGTGA. Trimming cost V 2 bases and J 5 bases, with 16 bases left between them. CDR3 in DNA: TGTGCCAGCAGCTTAGGTTTAGGGACAAGGGACGAGCAGTACTTC. Its protein is CASSLGLGTRDEQYF. Complete variable domain (other parts from reference TRBV7-3 and TRBJ2-7): GAGVSQTPSNKVTEKGKYVELRCDPISGHTALYWYRQSLGQGPEFLIYFQGTGAADDSGLPNDRFFAVRPEGSVSTLKIQRTERGDSAVYLCASSLGLGTRDEQYFGPGTRLTVT.

The CDR3 nucleotides are TGTGCCAGCAGCCCGGGCCACAGGGGGCTAACAGATACGCAGTATTTT. As protein: CASSPGHRGLTDTQYF. The chain links TRBV7-3 to TRBJ2-3, with TRBD1 identical over 9 bases. The CDR3 totals 16 residues. Germline V gene lookup returns CDR1 SGHTA and CDR2 FQGTGA. Losses at the gene ends were 5 bases for V and 3 bases for J; bases not matched to a gene: 9.

The chain couples TRBV18 to TRBJ2-3, with 12 nucleotides matching TRBD2. There are 17 residues in the CDR3. The germline V gene has CDR1 KGHSH and CDR2 LQKENI. V was clipped by 6 bases and J by 0 bases; unmatched bases: 7. The CDR3 DNA reads TGTGCCAGCTCGTCGACTAGCGGGGGCCACAGCACAGATACGCAGTATTTT. This sequence encodes CASSSTSGGHSTDTQYF. The whole variable domain, remainder taken from reference TRBV18 and TRBJ2-3, is NAGVMQNPRHLVRRRGQEARLRCSPMKGHSHVYWYRQLPEEGLKFMVYLQKENIIDESGMPKERFSAEFPKEGPSILRIQQVVRGDSAAYFCASSSTSGGHSTDTQYFGPGTRLTVL.

This chain uses TRBV4-2 with TRBJ1-1, with 9 bases identical to TRBD1. CDR1 is LGHNA and CDR2 is YNFKEQ in the germline V gene. J was trimmed by 5 bases and V by 4 bases; bases with no gene match: 5. This CDR3 is 14 amino acids long. CDR3 sequence: CASSRTGGRTEAFF. Here the CDR3 DNA reads TGTGCCAGCAGCCGTACAGGGGGCCGGACTGAAGCTTTCTTT.

V gene TRBV10-3 combines with J gene TRBJ1-5, with 7 bases lining up with TRBD1. V trimming: 2 bases; J trimming: 11 bases; junction bases outside the gene matches: 24. Germline V lookup: CDR1 ENHRY, CDR2 SYGVKD. The CDR3 is 19 residues long. The CDR3, as DNA: TGTGCCATCAGTGAGCTCGTCTCCCCAGCAACAGGGGCCCGTGGAGCCCAGCATTTT. The encoded protein is CAISELVSPATGARGAQHF.

V and J are TRBV19 and TRBJ1-5; possible D gene TRBD1, 5 bases. V gave up 6 bases and J gave up 3 bases, with 12 bases separating them. Germline V CDR1 and CDR2: LNHDA, SQIVND (reference sequence). The CDR3 contains 14 residues. In DNA, the CDR3 is TGTGCCAGTAGCGCTCAGGGTTACAATCAGCCCCAGCATTTT. Translated, it gives CASSAQGYNQPQHF. Looking up the rest from reference TRBV19 and TRBJ1-5 gives the full variable domain: DGGITQSPKYLFRKEGQNVTLSCEQNLNHDAMYWYRQDPGQGLRLIYYSQIVNDFQKGDIAEGYSVSREKKESFPLTVTSAQKNPTAFYLCASSAQGYNQPQHFGDGTRLSIL.

V is TRBV10-3 and J is TRBJ2-5; 9 bases align to TRBD1. The length of the CDR3 is 13 residues. The V gene's germline CDR1 is ENHRY and CDR2 SYGVKD. With 6 bases clipped from V and 1 base from J, the junction kept 0 bases outside the gene matches. The CDR3 loop reads CAIRDRGQETQYF. CDR3 nucleotide sequence: TGTGCCATCAGGGACAGGGGCCAAGAGACCCAGTACTTC.

The chain carries TRBV5-1 and TRBJ2-3; 7 bases align to TRBD2. V lost 0 bases and J lost 6; bases outside the gene matches: 7. The CDR3 totals 15 residues. Germline V gives CDR1 SGHRS, CDR2 YFSETQ. The CDR3 protein is CASSLGLANGDTQYF. The CDR3 DNA sequence: TGCGCCAGCAGCTTGGGACTAGCTAACGGGGATACGCAGTATTTT.

This rearrangement joins TRBV5-1 to TRBJ2-3; tentatively, D is TRBD1 (6 bases). The length of the CDR3 is 13 residues. Looked up from germline, CDR1 is SGHRS and CDR2 is YFSETQ. With 3 bases removed from V and 6 bases from J, the gap between germline ends came to 11 bases. The CDR3 bases are TGCGCCAGCAGCTCGGACACAGGGGATACGCAGTATTTT. Protein product: CASSSDTGDTQYF.

This clone appeared a single time. The chain carries TRBV7-9 and TRBJ1-1, with D unresolved. The V end was cut by 1 base, the J end by 6 bases, with 6 bases between. Germline values: CDR1 SEHNR, CDR2 FQNEAQ (reference sequence). The CDR3 totals 12 residues. The CDR3 sequence: CASSLDFAEAFF. CDR3 coding DNA: TGTGCCAGCAGCTTAGATTTCGCTGAAGCTTTCTTT. The full variable domain, with the rest looked up from reference TRBV7-9 and TRBJ1-1, is DTGVSQNPRHKITKRGQNVTFRCDPISEHNRLYWYRQTLGQGPEFLTYFQNEAQLEKSRLLSDRFSAERPKGSFSTLEIQRTEQGDSAMYLCASSLDFAEAFFGQGTRLTVV.

The V call is TRBV4-1, the J call TRBJ1-5, with D maybe TRBD1 (5 bases). V lost 0 bases and J lost 3, with 12 bases in between. Per germline, CDR1 MGHRA and CDR2 YSYEKL. CDR3 length equals 16 residues. CDR3 DNA: TGCGCCAGCAGCCAAGAGGACACACAAGACAATCAGCCCCAGCATTTT. Protein: CASSQEDTQDNQPQHF.

The chain links TRBV7-2 to TRBJ2-7; 7 nucleotides match TRBD2. Germline V CDR1 and CDR2: SGHTA, FQGNSA. Trimming at V came to 1 base and at J to 3 bases, leaving 6 bases not matched to a gene. The CDR3 spans 15 residues. The CDR3, as DNA: TGTGCCAGCAGCTTAGGGGGGGGGACCTACTACGAGCAGTACTTC. This encodes CASSLGGGTYYEQYF.

The chain joins TRBV4-2 to TRBJ2-1, with D possibly TRBD2 on 6 matching bases. Germline lookup yields CDR1 LGHNA and CDR2 YNFKEQ. The CDR3 runs 17 residues. Between the trimmed V and J ends, which lost 3 bases and 0 bases, there was a span of 15 bases. Written as DNA, the CDR3 is TGTGCCAGCAGCCACCCATTGGGGGGTAGCTCCTACAATGAGCAGTTCTTC. It translates to CASSHPLGGSSYNEQFF.

This clone was counted once. This chain links TRBV2 with TRBJ1-2; tentative D call: TRBD1 (6 bases). The germline V and J ends were trimmed by 7 bases and 0 bases, with 12 bases remaining between them. CDR1 is SNHLY and CDR2 is FYNNEI in the germline V gene. The CDR3 runs to 14 residues. The CDR3 reads CASNQQGSNYGYTF. DNA of the CDR3: TGTGCCAGCAACCAACAGGGCTCTAACTATGGCTACACCTTC.

The rearrangement joins TRBV12-5 to TRBJ2-3; 8 bases match TRBD1. This CDR3 region has 16 residues. The junction had 11 bases not matched to a gene; V was cut back by 7 bases and J by 2 bases. CDR1 and CDR2 from the germline V gene are LGHNT and FRNRAP. CDR3 in DNA: TGTGCTAGTGTCTTAACAGGGGGATCCCTCACAGATACGCAGTATTTT. Protein product: CASVLTGGSLTDTQYF.

Written as DNA, the CDR3 is TGTGCCAGCAGGTACGCCGGACAGGGGGGTGAAGCTTTCTTT. Translation: CASRYAGQGGEAFF. The gene calls are TRBV6-1 and TRBJ1-1, with 10 bases matching TRBD1. The CDR3 length is 14 residues. The J segment lost 7 bases and the V segment lost 6 bases, leaving 8 bases of the junction unmatched. Germline CDR1 and CDR2: MNHNS and SASEGT.

The chain recombines TRBV4-1 with TRBJ1-4; D is unresolved. The germline V gene has CDR1 MGHRA and CDR2 YSYEKL. V lost 1 base and J 8 bases, leaving 17 bases between the germline ends. CDR3 length: 16 residues. Here the CDR3 reads CASSQAFGGGGEKLFF. The CDR3 DNA follows: TGCGCCAGCAGCCAAGCGTTTGGAGGCGGTGGAGAAAAACTGTTTTTT.

V gene TRBV14 combines with J gene TRBJ2-5, with D perhaps TRBD2 (5 bases). This CDR3 contains 14 residues. V lost 5 bases, J lost 5 bases, and 15 bases lay in between. The germline gives CDR1 SGHDN, CDR2 FVKESK. The CDR3 reads CASSVPGWAETQYF. In DNA form, the CDR3 reads TGTGCCAGCAGCGTCCCGGGGTGGGCCGAGACCCAGTACTTC.